The 2 T cell receptor beta chains below come from one sample, sequenced in a study of T cell changes during pregnancy in multiple sclerosis. The table came from immunoSEQ multiplex PCR; TCRdb's copy has only in-frame clones and leaves some out. The table has roughly 76,000 clones, about nine tenths seen once. The sequencing used CD4+ T cells from peripheral blood mononuclear cells, collected in the second trimester of pregnancy. Every receptor here comes from a female donor with multiple sclerosis, enrolled in a pregnancy study.

This chain joins TRBV29-1 and TRBJ2-5; 8 nucleotides agree with TRBD2. The CDR3 has 14 residues. Germline CDR1 SQVTM, CDR2 ANQGSEA. The ends lost 5 bases at V and 0 bases at J; junction bases unmatched: 5. CDR3 bases: TGCAGCGTTCTACTAGCGGAACACCAAGAGACCCAGTACTTC. It is translated as CSVLLAEHQETQYF.

J is TRBJ1-5 and V is TRBV19; 11 bases map to TRBD1. The CDR3 is made up of 15 amino acids. V dropped 6 bases and J dropped 6; count of bases not matched to a gene: 7. CDR1 is LNHDA, CDR2 SQIVND, per germline (reference sequence). The CDR3 DNA follows: TGTGCCAGTAGCGAGGGACAGGGGGTGGGTCAGCCCCAGCATTTT. It encodes CASSEGQGVGQPQHF. The variable domain in full, with the rest retrieved from reference TRBV19 and TRBJ1-5, is DGGITQSPKYLFRKEGQNVTLSCEQNLNHDAMYWYRQDPGQGLRLIYYSQIVNDFQKGDIAEGYSVSREKKESFPLTVTSAQKNPTAFYLCASSEGQGVGQPQHFGDGTRLSIL.